This T cell receptor beta chain comes out of a study of spatial heterogeneity in lung cancer. Points from the study as a whole: The study found that expanded intratumoral alpha and beta TCR counts tracked tumor mutation counts. The authors estimated that approximately 7% of tumor T cells were covered for alpha chains and around 12% for beta chains.

TCRdb independently ran MiXCR on the 5' RACE reads; one entry per CDR3 protein. The sample records some 9,900 distinct CDR3 sequences, 7.5% to 9.5% being singletons. Germline V CDR1 and CDR2: SGHDT, YYEEEE. This CDR3 has 15 residues. Trimming pared 2 bases from V and 0 bases from J, leaving 12 bases between. This clonotype was detected many times. Its antigen is unidentified. Indicated time point: sample taken at primary tumor resection. Frozen PBMC, nontumor lung or tumor provided whole RNA, which was sequenced unsorted. The V gene is TRBV5-6, the J gene TRBJ2-7; D is perhaps TRBD2 (6 bases). This TCR was recovered from a male donor with early-stage non-small cell lung cancer. The sequences come from lung tumor tissue, collected at surgery. This CDR3 reads CASSFRGISSYEQYF. CDR3 DNA sequence: TGTGCCAGCAGCTTTCGGGGGATCAGCTCCTACGAGCAGTACTTC.